The clone carrying this T cell receptor beta chain was recorded a few times. Its antigen is not identified. V was clipped by 2 bases and J by 4 bases, with 9 bases between them. This CDR3 is 13 amino acids long. Germline CDR1 reads SGDLS; CDR2 reads YYNGEE. The sample originates from a study of T-cell memory formation after mild COVID-19. Study overall: TCR clustering was largely donor specific.

Overall study findings and caveats: Confirmation was lacking for SARS-CoV-2 specificity of second-wave clones that peaked on day 37.

A single record per CDR3 protein comes from TCRdb applying MiXCR to the 5' RACE reads. The sample contains approximately 250,000 distinct CDR3 sequences, about 17% of which appear only once. The sequence derives from a man aged 18-30 years who had mild COVID-19 (a few samples of this study predate the infection). Cell type and time point are not known. This sequence joins TRBV9 and TRBJ2-5, with D hard to call. The sample comprised PBMCs or a T cell subset sorted from them (not recorded which). The CDR3 DNA sequence: TGTGCCAGCAGCGTCGACCCGGTAGAGACCCAGTACTTC. It yields the protein CASSVDPVETQYF.